The T cell receptor (beta chain) under discussion was sequenced for a study of cytomegalovirus exposure and HLA in healthy donors. Comment on this clone: Its antigen is unknown.

The study's findings and limits: Reportedly, HLA-A and HLA-B alleles of most subjects were accurately predicted from TCR beta. With further analysis later on, most CMV-associated TCR beta chains appeared HLA-restricted.

The germline gives CDR1 MNHNY, CDR2 SVGAGI (reference sequence). V was clipped by 6 bases and J by 7 bases; unmatched bases: 9. The CDR3 extends over 14 amino acids. A multiplex PCR was run with 60 Vbeta primers and 13 Jbeta primers. This table comes from immunoSEQ multiplex PCR, and its TCRdb copy is limited to in-frame clones, with some not included. The table includes around 40,000 clones, roughly 80% detected once. This sequence joins TRBV6-6 and TRBJ1-2, with 9 bases aligning to TRBD1. The clonotype was recovered from a man aged 30 to 45 in good health and CMV-seronegative. The sequencing input was PBMCs. In nucleotides, the CDR3 is TGTGCCAGCAGGACACAGGGGGCGCTTGGTGGCTACACCTTC. Translated, it gives CASRTQGALGGYTF.